This T cell receptor beta chain was sequenced for a study of glioma-infiltrating T cells. Study-wide results and caveats: Non-neoplastic patients had below-expected tissue-blood divergence, while all gliomas exceeded expectation. Only very few CDR3 sequences appeared in both tissue and blood.

This CDR3 region has 15 residues. Trimming took 0 bases from V and 6 from J; bases not matched to a gene: 1. Germline CDR1 reads SGHTA; CDR2 reads FQGNSA. This clonotype was detected many times. No antigen is known for it. TCR alpha and beta CDR3 regions were amplified from RNA using iRepertoire nested multiplex PCR. Tissue mRNA or PBMC total RNA, 100-400 ng, went into one-step reverse transcription and amplification. One entry per CDR3 protein results from TCRdb running MiXCR on the multiplex PCR reads. The sample lists some 110,000 distinct CDR3 sequences; less than 30% were seen once. This TCR came from a human donor with low-grade glioma or glioblastoma, undergoing nonglioma brain surgery, or in good health (not recorded which). Sequenced material: glioma tissue, nonneoplastic brain tissue, or PBMCs (not recorded which). The chain has TRBV7-2 and TRBJ2-1; 11 nucleotides match TRBD2. The CDR3 DNA sequence: TGTGCCAGCAGCTTAGCTAGCGGGAGGGGCAATGAGCAGTTCTTC. Translating gives CASSLASGRGNEQFF. Based on the CDR3 plus reference TRBV7-2 and TRBJ2-1, the full variable domain is GAGVSQSPSNKVTEKGKDVELRCDPISGHTALYWYRQSLGQGLEFLIYFQGNSAPDKSGLPSDRFSAERTGGSVSTLTIQRTQQEDSAVYLCASSLASGRGNEQFFGPGTRLTVL.